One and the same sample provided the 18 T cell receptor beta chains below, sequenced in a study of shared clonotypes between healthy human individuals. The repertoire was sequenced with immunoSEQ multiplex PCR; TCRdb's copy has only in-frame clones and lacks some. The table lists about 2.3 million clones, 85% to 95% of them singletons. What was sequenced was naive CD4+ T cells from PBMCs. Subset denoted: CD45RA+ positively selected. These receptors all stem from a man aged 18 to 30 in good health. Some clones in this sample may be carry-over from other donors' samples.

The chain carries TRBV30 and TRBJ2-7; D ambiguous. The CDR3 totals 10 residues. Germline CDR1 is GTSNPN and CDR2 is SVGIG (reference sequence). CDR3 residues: CAGFFGEQYF. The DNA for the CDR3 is TGTGCAGGGTTCTTTGGCGAGCAGTACTTC.

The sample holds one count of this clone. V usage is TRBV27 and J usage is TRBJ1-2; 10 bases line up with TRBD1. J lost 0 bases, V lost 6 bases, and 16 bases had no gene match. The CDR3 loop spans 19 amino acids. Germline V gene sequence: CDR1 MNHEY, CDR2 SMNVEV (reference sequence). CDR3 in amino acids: CASSRSSSGTGAANYGYTF. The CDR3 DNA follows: TGTGCCAGCAGCCGATCCTCCTCCGGGACAGGGGCGGCTAACTATGGCTACACCTTC.

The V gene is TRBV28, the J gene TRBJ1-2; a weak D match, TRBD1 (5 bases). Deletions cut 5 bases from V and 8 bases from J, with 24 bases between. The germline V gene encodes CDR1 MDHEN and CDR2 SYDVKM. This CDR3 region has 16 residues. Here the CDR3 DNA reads TGTGCCAGCAGTGCTGTGCAGGGCATGACGGTTTGGGGCTACACCTTC. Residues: CASSAVQGMTVWGYTF.

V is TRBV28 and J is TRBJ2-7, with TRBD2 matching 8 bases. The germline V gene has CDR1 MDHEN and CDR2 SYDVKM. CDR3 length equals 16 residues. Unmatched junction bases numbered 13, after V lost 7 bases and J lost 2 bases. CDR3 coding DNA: TGTGCCAGCAATTTGGGAGGAGCGGGAGCAGCCTACGAGCAGTACTTC. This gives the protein CASNLGGAGAAYEQYF.

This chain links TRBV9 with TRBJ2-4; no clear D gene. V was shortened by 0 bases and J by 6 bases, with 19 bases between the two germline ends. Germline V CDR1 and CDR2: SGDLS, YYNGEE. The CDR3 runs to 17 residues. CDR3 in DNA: TGTGCCAGCAGCGTAGGTGGTGTAGGTGGACGGACAAACATTCAGTACTTC. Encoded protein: CASSVGGVGGRTNIQYF.

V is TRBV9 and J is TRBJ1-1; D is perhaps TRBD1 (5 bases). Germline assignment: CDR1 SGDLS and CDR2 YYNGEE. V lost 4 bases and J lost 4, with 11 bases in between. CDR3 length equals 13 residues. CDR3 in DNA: TGTGCCAGCAGCCGGGGGGTGGGCACTGAAGCTTTCTTT. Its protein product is CASSRGVGTEAFF.

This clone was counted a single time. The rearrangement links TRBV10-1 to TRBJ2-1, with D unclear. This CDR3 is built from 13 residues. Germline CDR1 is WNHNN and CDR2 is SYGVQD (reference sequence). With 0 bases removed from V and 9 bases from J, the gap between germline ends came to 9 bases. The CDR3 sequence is CASSESYFSEQFF. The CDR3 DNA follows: TGCGCCAGCAGTGAGTCTTACTTTAGTGAGCAGTTCTTC.

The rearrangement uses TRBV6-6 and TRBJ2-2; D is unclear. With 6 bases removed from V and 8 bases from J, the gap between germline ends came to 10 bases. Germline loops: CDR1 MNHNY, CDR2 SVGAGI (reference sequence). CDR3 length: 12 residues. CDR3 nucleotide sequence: TGTGCCAGCAGCCCCGTGAGGGGGGAGCTGTTTTTT. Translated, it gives CASSPVRGELFF.

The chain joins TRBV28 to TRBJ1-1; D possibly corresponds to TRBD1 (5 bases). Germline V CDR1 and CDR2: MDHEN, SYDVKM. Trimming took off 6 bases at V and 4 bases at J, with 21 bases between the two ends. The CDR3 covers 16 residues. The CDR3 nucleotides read TGTGCCAGCAGCTTAGCAGGGCGGCAGCTTAGCACTGAAGCTTTCTTT. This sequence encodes CASSLAGRQLSTEAFF.

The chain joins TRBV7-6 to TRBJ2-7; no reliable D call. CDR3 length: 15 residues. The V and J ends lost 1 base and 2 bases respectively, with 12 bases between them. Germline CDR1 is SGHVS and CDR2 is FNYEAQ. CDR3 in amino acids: CASSLGSGTPYEQYF. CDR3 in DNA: TGTGCCAGCAGCTTAGGGTCAGGTACCCCCTACGAGCAGTACTTC.

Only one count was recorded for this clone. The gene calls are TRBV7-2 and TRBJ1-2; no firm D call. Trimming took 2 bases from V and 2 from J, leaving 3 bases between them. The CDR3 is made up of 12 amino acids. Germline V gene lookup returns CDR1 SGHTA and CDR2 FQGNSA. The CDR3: CASSLKNYGYTF. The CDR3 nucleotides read TGTGCCAGCAGCTTAAAGAACTATGGCTACACCTTC.

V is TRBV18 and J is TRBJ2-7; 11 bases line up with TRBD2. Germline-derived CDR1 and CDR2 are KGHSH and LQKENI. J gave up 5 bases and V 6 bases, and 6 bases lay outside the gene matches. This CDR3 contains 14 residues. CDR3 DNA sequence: TGTGCCAGCTCCCGGACTAGCGGGCTTGACGAGCAGTACTTC. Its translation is CASSRTSGLDEQYF.

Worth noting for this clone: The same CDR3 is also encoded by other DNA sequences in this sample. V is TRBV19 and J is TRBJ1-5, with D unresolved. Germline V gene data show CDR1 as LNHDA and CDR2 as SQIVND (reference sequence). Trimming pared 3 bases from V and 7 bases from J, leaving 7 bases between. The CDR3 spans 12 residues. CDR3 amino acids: CASSMGSQPQHF. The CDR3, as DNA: TGTGCCAGTAGTATGGGGAGCCAGCCCCAGCATTTT.

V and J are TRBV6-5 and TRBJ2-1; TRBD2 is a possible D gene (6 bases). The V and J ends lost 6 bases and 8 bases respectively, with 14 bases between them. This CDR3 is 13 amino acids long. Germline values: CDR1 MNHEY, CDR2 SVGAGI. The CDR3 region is CASRRIIADEQFF. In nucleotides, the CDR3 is TGTGCCAGCAGACGAATTATAGCGGATGAGCAGTTCTTC.

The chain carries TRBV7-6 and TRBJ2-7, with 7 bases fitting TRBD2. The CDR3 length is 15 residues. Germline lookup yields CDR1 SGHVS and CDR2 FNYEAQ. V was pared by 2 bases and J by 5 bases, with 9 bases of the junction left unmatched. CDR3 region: CASSLMREGENEQYF. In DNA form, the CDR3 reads TGTGCCAGCAGCTTAATGAGGGAGGGCGAAAACGAGCAGTACTTC.

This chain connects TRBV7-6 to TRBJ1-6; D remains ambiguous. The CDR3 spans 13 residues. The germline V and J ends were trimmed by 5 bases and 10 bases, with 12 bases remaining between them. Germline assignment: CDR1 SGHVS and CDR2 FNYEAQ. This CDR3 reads CASSLAEGSPLHF. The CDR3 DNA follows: TGTGCCAGCAGCCTCGCAGAGGGCTCACCCCTCCACTTT.

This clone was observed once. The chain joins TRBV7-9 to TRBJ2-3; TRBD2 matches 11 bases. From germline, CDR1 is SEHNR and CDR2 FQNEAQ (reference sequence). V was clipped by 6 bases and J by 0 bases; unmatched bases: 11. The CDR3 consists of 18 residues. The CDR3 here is CASSYPTGTSGSTDTQYF. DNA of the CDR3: TGTGCCAGCAGTTATCCTACCGGGACTAGCGGTAGCACAGATACGCAGTATTTT.

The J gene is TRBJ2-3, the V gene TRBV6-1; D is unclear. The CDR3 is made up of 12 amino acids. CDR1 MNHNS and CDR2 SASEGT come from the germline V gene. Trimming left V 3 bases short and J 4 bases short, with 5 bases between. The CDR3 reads CASSESSDTQYF. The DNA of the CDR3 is TGTGCCAGCAGTGAGTCATCAGATACGCAGTATTTT.